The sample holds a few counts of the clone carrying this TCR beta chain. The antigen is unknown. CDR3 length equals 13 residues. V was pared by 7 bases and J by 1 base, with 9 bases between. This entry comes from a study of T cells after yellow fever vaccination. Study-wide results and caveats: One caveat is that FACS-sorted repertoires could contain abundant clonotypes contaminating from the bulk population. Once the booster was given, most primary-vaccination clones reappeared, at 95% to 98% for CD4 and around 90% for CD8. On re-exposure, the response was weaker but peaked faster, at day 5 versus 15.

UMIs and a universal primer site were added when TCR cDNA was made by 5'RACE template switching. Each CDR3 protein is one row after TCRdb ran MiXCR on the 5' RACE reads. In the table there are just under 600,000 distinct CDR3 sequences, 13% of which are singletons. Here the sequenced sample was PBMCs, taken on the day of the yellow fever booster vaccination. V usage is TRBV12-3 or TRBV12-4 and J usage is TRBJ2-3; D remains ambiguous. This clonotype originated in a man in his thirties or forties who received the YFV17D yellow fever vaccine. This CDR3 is CASTKTRTDTQYF. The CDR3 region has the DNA TGTGCCAGCACCAAAACCCGCACAGATACGCAGTATTTT.